This T cell receptor (beta chain) was obtained from a study of tumor-infiltrating lymphocytes in primary liver carcinoma. Overall study context: Men and women, 30 to 69 years of age, made up the patients.

In the case of this clonotype: Its antigen remains unidentified.

The source of the blood RNA was unsorted whole blood, and germline DNA was extracted as well. Patients in the cohort were treatment-naive and living with chronic HBV infection. Starting from around 0.45 ug of total RNA, TCR beta cDNA was produced with a primer in the constant region. Amplification in three nested multiplex PCR rounds with slightly modified ARM-PCR gave rise to TCR beta libraries. TRBV1-TRBV30 forward primers paired with a C-beta reverse primer were used in the first two PCR rounds, which ran around 10 cycles each. TCRdb ran MiXCR on the multiplex PCR reads and lists one entry per CDR3 protein. In the table there are approximately 330,000 distinct CDR3 sequences, less than 70% of which are singletons. General observations from the study: Tumor-adjacent and tumor-blood pairs shared a smaller degree of overlap than tumor region pairs. Relative to blood, tumors carried a significantly larger fraction of the repertoire in their top 250 clones (p = 0.039).

The V and J ends lost 5 bases and 1 base, in that order; junction bases with no gene match: 9. CDR1 and CDR2 from the germline V gene are LNHDA and SQIVND (reference sequence). The CDR3 covers 16 residues. The chain has TRBV19 and TRBJ2-3, with TRBD2 matching over 7 bases. The sequencing sample was made of peripheral blood. This clonotype was obtained from a man aged 40-49 years with primary liver carcinoma and hepatitis B virus infection. CDR3 in amino acids: CASSVQLASGTDTQYF. In nucleotides, the CDR3 is TGTGCCAGTAGTGTTCAACTAGCGAGTGGCACAGATACGCAGTATTTT. Together with reference TRBV19 and TRBJ2-3, the CDR3 gives the full variable domain: DGGITQSPKYLFRKEGQNVTLSCEQNLNHDAMYWYRQDPGQGLRLIYYSQIVNDFQKGDIAEGYSVSREKKESFPLTVTSAQKNPTAFYLCASSVQLASGTDTQYFGPGTRLTVL.